The 20 T cell receptor beta chains listed next were all sequenced from one sample in a study of T-cell memory formation after mild COVID-19. MiXCR was run by TCRdb on the 5' RACE reads, yielding one entry per CDR3 protein. The top ten hold roughly 12% of the sample, which has about 470,000 distinct CDR3 sequences, about 18% seen once. The sample comprised PBMCs or a T cell subset sorted from them (not recorded which). The receptors shown here come from an adult woman who had mild COVID-19 (a few samples of this study predate the infection). Cell type and time point are not known.

The chain recombines TRBV12-3 or TRBV12-4 with TRBJ1-4; TRBD1 aligns across 11 bases. With V trimmed by 5 bases and J by 7 bases, 9 bases remained unmatched. The length of the CDR3 is 16 residues. CDR3: CASSPPAGTGGEKLFF. The CDR3 DNA reads as TGTGCCAGCAGTCCACCCGCCGGGACAGGGGGTGAAAAACTGTTTTTT.

This clonotype has only a few counts. This rearrangement joins TRBV7-9 to TRBJ2-4, with TRBD2 as a possible D gene (6 bases). This CDR3 is built from 16 residues. V was clipped by 0 bases and J by 9 bases, with 18 bases between them. The germline gives CDR1 SEHNR, CDR2 FQNEAQ (reference sequence). Here the CDR3 reads CASSLAGGGGAGIQYF. The CDR3 nucleotides read TGTGCCAGCAGCTTAGCCGGAGGAGGCGGGGCCGGCATTCAGTACTTC.

In this sample, this clonotype turned up a few times. The chain combines TRBV15 with TRBJ2-7, with 8 positions matching TRBD1. Losses at the gene ends were 5 bases for V and 2 bases for J; bases not matched to a gene: 5. The CDR3 extends over 14 amino acids. Germline V gene data show CDR1 as LNHNV and CDR2 as YYDKDF (reference sequence). This chain's CDR3 is CATSPTGATYEQYF. CDR3 bases: TGTGCCACCAGCCCGACAGGGGCCACCTACGAGCAGTACTTC.

At least ten counts were recorded for this clonotype. V usage is TRBV2 and J usage is TRBJ1-1, with D unresolved. The CDR3 loop spans 13 amino acids. Germline V gene data show CDR1 as SNHLY and CDR2 as FYNNEI. The V gene lost 2 bases and the J gene lost 1 base, with 5 bases spanning the gap. CDR3 DNA sequence: TGTGCCAGCAGTGAACTCCCGAACACTGAAGCTTTCTTT. This sequence encodes CASSELPNTEAFF.

This clonotype was seen a few times. The rearrangement uses TRBV4-1 and TRBJ1-5; maybe TRBD1 (6 bases). The V gene's germline CDR1 is MGHRA and CDR2 YSYEKL. Trimming took off 0 bases at V and 1 base at J, with 10 bases between the two ends. CDR3 length equals 16 residues. CDR3 region: CASSQEAGTSNQPQHF. The DNA for the CDR3 is TGCGCCAGCAGCCAAGAGGCTGGGACAAGCAATCAGCCCCAGCATTTT.

V is TRBV7-9 and J is TRBJ1-2; D unclear. Trimming pared 0 bases from V and 8 bases from J, leaving 19 bases between. Germline V lookup: CDR1 SEHNR, CDR2 FQNEAQ (reference sequence). The CDR3 runs to 16 residues. The CDR3 DNA reads as TGTGCCAGCAGCTTAGCGCAGATGGAATTGAGCGGAGGCTACACCTTC. Its translation is CASSLAQMELSGGYTF. Filled out from reference TRBV7-9 and TRBJ1-2, the complete variable domain reads DTGVSQNPRHKITKRGQNVTFRCDPISEHNRLYWYRQTLGQGPEFLTYFQNEAQLEKSRLLSDRFSAERPKGSFSTLEIQRTEQGDSAMYLCASSLAQMELSGGYTFGSGTRLTVV.

This chain links TRBV3-1 with TRBJ1-2; D might be TRBD1 (6 bases). This CDR3 spans 16 amino acids. Trimming left V 4 bases short and J 1 base short, with 16 bases between. Germline V CDR1 and CDR2: LGHDT, YNNKEL (reference sequence). The CDR3 DNA reads TGTGCCAGCAGCCGAGGGGGAAACGTCCATAACTATGGCTACACCTTC. As protein: CASSRGGNVHNYGYTF.

This clonotype was recorded many times. This chain joins TRBV5-1 and TRBJ2-4; D is possibly TRBD1 or TRBD2 (5 bases each). The CDR3 spans 15 residues. With 4 bases removed from V and 7 bases from J, the gap between germline ends came to 18 bases. CDR1 and CDR2 from the germline V gene are SGHRS and YFSETQ. CDR3 nucleotides: TGCGCCAGCAGCGAAGGACATATCAGGGAGAACATTCAGTACTTC. It specifies CASSEGHIRENIQYF.

This clonotype was picked up many times. The chain combines TRBV7-8 with TRBJ2-7, with 7 positions matching TRBD1. Germline trimming cut 5 bases from V and 12 bases from J; bases unmatched to any gene: 13. The germline CDR1 and CDR2 sequences are SGHVS and FQNEAQ. The CDR3 totals 13 residues. As DNA, the CDR3 is TGTGCCAGCAGCCCAAGGGACAGTCCCTCGGCGTACTTC. This sequence encodes CASSPRDSPSAYF.

This clonotype has only a few counts. The chain couples TRBV7-3 to TRBJ2-1; 7 bases match TRBD2. This CDR3 spans 15 amino acids. V lost 2 bases and J lost 7; bases outside the gene matches: 8. Per germline, CDR1 SGHTA and CDR2 FQGTGA. The CDR3 DNA is TGTGCCAGCAGCTTATTTGGCGGGAGTGGAAATGAGCAGTTCTTC. It codes for CASSLFGGSGNEQFF.

This chain connects TRBV5-4 to TRBJ2-2, with D uncertain. V was trimmed by 6 bases and J by 1 base, leaving 7 bases between them. Germline V gene sequence: CDR1 SGHNT, CDR2 YYREEE (reference sequence). CDR3 length: 13 residues. The CDR3 spells CASIDMNTGELFF. CDR3 coding DNA: TGTGCCAGCATCGATATGAACACCGGGGAGCTGTTTTTT.

This chain connects TRBV12-3 or TRBV12-4 to TRBJ1-5; D is perhaps TRBD1 (5 bases). The CDR3 runs to 14 residues. V was pared by 5 bases and J by 9 bases, with 17 bases between. CDR3 nucleotides: TGTGCCAGCAGTCCCCGGGACGACGCTCGGCCCCAGCATTTT. Amino acid sequence: CASSPRDDARPQHF.

The CDR3 DNA reads TGTGCCACCAGTGATTCACAGGAGACTTACCTAGGAGGCAATCAGCCCCAGCATTTT. Protein sequence: CATSDSQETYLGGNQPQHF. V and J are TRBV24-1 and TRBJ1-5; D possibly corresponds to TRBD1 (5 bases). Germline loops: CDR1 KGHDR, CDR2 SFDVKD. The CDR3 consists of 19 residues. V was cut by 2 bases and J by 2 bases, with 21 bases left in between.

Ten or more counts support this clonotype. V is TRBV5-1 and J is TRBJ1-1; tentative D call: TRBD1 (5 bases). The CDR3 contains 15 residues. In germline, CDR1 is SGHRS, CDR2 YFSETQ. The V end was cut by 0 bases, the J end by 0 bases, with 9 bases between. CDR3 amino acids: CASSLAGEMNTEAFF. CDR3 nucleotide sequence: TGCGCCAGCAGCTTGGCGGGGGAGATGAACACTGAAGCTTTCTTT.

V is TRBV20-1 and J is TRBJ2-5; D might be TRBD2 (6 bases). The CDR3 totals 14 residues. V was trimmed by 3 bases and J by 2 bases, leaving 13 bases between them. Germline CDR1 is DFQATT and CDR2 is SNEGSKA (reference sequence). CDR3 DNA sequence: TGCAGTGCTAGTTTCGTTAGCGGACAAGAGACCCAGTACTTC. Protein product: CSASFVSGQETQYF.

This clonotype was picked up a small number of times. The chain carries TRBV29-1 and TRBJ2-3, with 8 bases aligning to TRBD2. Per the germline V gene, CDR1 is SQVTM and CDR2 is ANQGSEA. This CDR3 spans 14 amino acids. Trimming cost V 5 bases and J 2 bases; bases outside gene matches: 6. CDR3 nucleotides: TGCAGCGTTCAACTAGCGGACGCCACAGATACGCAGTATTTT. It is translated as CSVQLADATDTQYF.

The chain joins TRBV29-1 to TRBJ2-5; 15 bases line up with TRBD2. The CDR3 length is 16 residues. V lost 2 bases to trimming and J lost 1 base; unmatched junction nucleotides: 2. Per germline, CDR1 SQVTM and CDR2 ANQGSEA. The CDR3 DNA is TGCAGCGTTGAACGGACTAGCGGGAGGGTCCAAGAGACCCAGTACTTC. It translates to CSVERTSGRVQETQYF.

The chain joins TRBV7-8 to TRBJ2-3; 11 nucleotides align to TRBD2. CDR1 is SGHVS and CDR2 is FQNEAQ in the germline V gene. V was clipped by 6 bases and J by 4 bases; unmatched bases: 12. This CDR3 spans 17 amino acids. CDR3 coding DNA: TGTGCCAGCAGGCCCGCCCGACTAGCGGGACGGTCAGATACGCAGTATTTT. Translating it yields CASRPARLAGRSDTQYF.

The chain employs TRBV20-1 and TRBJ1-4, with D possibly TRBD1 on 6 matching bases. Germline V lookup: CDR1 DFQATT, CDR2 SNEGSKA (reference sequence). Trimming stripped 2 bases from V and 10 bases from J, with 20 bases between. The CDR3 runs 15 residues. The CDR3 DNA reads as TGCAGTGCTAGACCTCCGGGACACGGTGGTGGAAAACTGTTTTTT. Translation: CSARPPGHGGGKLFF.

V usage is TRBV5-5 and J usage is TRBJ1-5, with D unresolved. CDR1 and CDR2 from the germline V gene are SGHKS and YYEKEE (reference sequence). Trimming stripped 2 bases from V and 7 bases from J, with 13 bases between. This CDR3 has 14 residues. Here the CDR3 reads CASSFLRVDQPQHF. The CDR3 region has the DNA TGTGCCAGCAGCTTTTTGAGGGTTGACCAGCCCCAGCATTTT.